Listed below are T cell receptor beta chains from one sample, sequenced in a study of cytomegalovirus exposure and HLA in healthy donors. Produced via immunoSEQ multiplex PCR; TCRdb's table is partial and in-frame only. Of under 200,000 clones listed, 78% are singletons. The material sequenced was PBMCs. The receptors stem from a woman in her twenties or thirties in good health and CMV-seropositive. CDR3s leave out the opening cysteine and the closing phenylalanine or tryptophan. Each record gives: V gene, CDR3 protein.

TRBV28 ASRMDRGRNQPQH
TRBV28 ASSSETGARF
TRBV9 ASSVGAGKQY
TRBV28 ASSLGGAGANVLT
TRBV19 ASRQANQPQH
TRBV4-1 ASSQEFKGQGPDTQY
TRBV7-8 ASSLGRNYEQY
TRBV19 ASSIGLSEPLKTQY
TRBV10-2 ASSEQLAGAGELF
TRBV28 ASRTPGNTIY
TRBV4-1 ASSQASDTQY
TRBV5-1 ASSLKGSTEAF
TRBV9 ASSILADTQY
TRBV5-1 ASSRTPNEKLF
TRBV2 ASSEEIAGGWNEQF
TRBV5-5 ASSLWGDTEAF
TRBV28 ASSLFLGKGGTLLHEQY
TRBV9 ASSVALAGGALNTEAF
TRBV7-3 ASSSGRASTEAF
TRBV19 ASGTSGYNEQF
TRBV7-2 ASSLAGGGVNTQY
TRBV19 ASRGGEANSPLH
TRBV5-1 ASSGTGGVTGELF
TRBV7-9 ASSHPARIPETQY
TRBV2 ASSDLGQPYEQY
TRBV29-1 SVGWGDGRQPQH
TRBV7-8 ASSPVVAGTTGELF
TRBV19 ASSHPSTGTNYGYT
TRBV5-6 ASSLAAGTNEQY
TRBV6-1 ASSVYSGINEQF
TRBV4-1 ASSHRTREYTNEQF
TRBV6-1 ASGLTGELF
TRBV2 ASSRDTGSGTGKLF
TRBV6-5 ASVEGAAGNTIY
TRBV5-1 ASSLKRNTEAF
TRBV4-3 ASSPTYGRRPNTSGNTIY
TRBV6-1 ASSQGFETQY
TRBV2 AGKEGANQPQH
TRBV7-3 ASSLTSSRENEQF
TRBV29-1 SVGRQGVNTGELF
TRBV15 ATSRDPGGGETQY
TRBV5-1 ASSLTGLDTGELF
TRBV6-4 ASSANLAGTYNEQF
TRBV28 ASSLEAPGEKLF
TRBV28 ASTPTGGGATNEKLF
TRBV4-3 ASSQDAGSSYNEQF
TRBV5-4 ASSLSGGGTEAF
TRBV2 ASSHLRTGSTEAF
TRBV5-1 ASSASGSSYEQY
TRBV7-9 ASSPGSGDEQF
TRBV5-1 VSSLSMGANTEAF
TRBV25-1 ASSEGRRDEQY
TRBV6-1 ASSEWRGGYEQY
TRBV9 ASSTGLVAEQY
TRBV10-2 ASSEDRAQGEKLF
TRBV5-1 ASSLDGGSVFYEQY
TRBV6-4 ASSSTADTEAF
TRBV18 ASSPITGIIDTQY
TRBV5-1 ASSLSSGGETQY